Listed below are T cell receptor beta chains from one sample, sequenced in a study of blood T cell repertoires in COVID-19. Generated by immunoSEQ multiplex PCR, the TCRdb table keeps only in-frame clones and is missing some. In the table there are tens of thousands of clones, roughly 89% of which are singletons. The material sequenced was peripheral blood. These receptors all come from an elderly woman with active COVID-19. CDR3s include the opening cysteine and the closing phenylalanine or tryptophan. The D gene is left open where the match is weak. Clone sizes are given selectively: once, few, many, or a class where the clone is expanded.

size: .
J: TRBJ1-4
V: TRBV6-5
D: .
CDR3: CAPGGADEKLFF
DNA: TGTGCCCCCGGGGGGGCTGATGAAAAACTGTTTTTT

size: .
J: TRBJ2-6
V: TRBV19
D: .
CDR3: CASSWGIGANVLTF
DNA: TGTGCCAGTAGTTGGGGCATTGGGGCCAACGTCCTGACTTTC

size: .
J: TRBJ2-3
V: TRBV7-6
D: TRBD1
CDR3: CASSLGVDRVRATQYF
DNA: TGTGCCAGCAGCTTAGGTGTGGACAGGGTTCGGGCTACGCAGTATTTT

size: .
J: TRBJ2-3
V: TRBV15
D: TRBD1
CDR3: CATNRDREDTQYF
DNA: TGTGCCACCAACCGAGACAGGGAAGATACGCAGTATTTT

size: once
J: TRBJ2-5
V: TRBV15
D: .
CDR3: CATSRDRAGHQETQYF
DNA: TGTGCCACCAGCAGAGATCGGGCGGGGCACCAAGAGACCCAGTACTTC

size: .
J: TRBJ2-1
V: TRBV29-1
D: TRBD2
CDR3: CSVEAPGLAVYNEQFF
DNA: TGCAGCGTTGAAGCACCGGGACTAGCGGTCTACAATGAGCAGTTCTTC

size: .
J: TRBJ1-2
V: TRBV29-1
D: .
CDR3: CSVVGGTSNYGYTF
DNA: TGCAGCGTTGTTGGCGGCACATCTAACTATGGCTACACCTTC

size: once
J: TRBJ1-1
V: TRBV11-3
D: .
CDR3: CASSLGPLGTEAFF
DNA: TGTGCCAGCAGCTTGGGCCCCCTGGGCACTGAAGCTTTCTTT

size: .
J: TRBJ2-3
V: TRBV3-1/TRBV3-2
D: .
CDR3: CASSQDQDYQGDTQYF
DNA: TGTGCCAGCAGCCAAGATCAGGACTACCAGGGAGATACGCAGTATTTT

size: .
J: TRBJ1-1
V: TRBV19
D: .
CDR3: CASTKEGPNTEAFF
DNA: TGTGCCAGTACAAAAGAGGGCCCGAACACTGAAGCTTTCTTT

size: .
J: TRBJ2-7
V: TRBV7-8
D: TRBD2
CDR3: CASSPLGTSGGAYEQYF
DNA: TGTGCCAGCAGCCCCTTAGGGACTAGCGGGGGGGCCTACGAGCAGTACTTC

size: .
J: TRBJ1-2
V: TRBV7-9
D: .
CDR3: CASADSYSNYGYTF
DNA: TGTGCCAGCGCGGACAGTTACTCTAACTATGGCTACACCTTC

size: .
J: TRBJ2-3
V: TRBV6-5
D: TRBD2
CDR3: CASRGAGESTDTQYF
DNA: TGTGCCAGCAGGGGAGCGGGGGAGAGCACAGATACGCAGTATTTT

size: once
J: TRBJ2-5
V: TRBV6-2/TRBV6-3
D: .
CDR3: CASSYSRGGETQYF
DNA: TGTGCCAGCAGTTACTCGAGGGGGGGGGAGACCCAGTACTTC

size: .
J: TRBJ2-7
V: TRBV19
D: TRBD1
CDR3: CASSGAPGQGSREQYF
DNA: TGTGCCAGTAGTGGCGCCCCGGGACAGGGTTCCCGTGAGCAGTACTTC

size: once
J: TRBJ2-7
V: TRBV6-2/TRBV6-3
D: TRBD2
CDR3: CASSWGRGHEQYF
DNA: TGTGCCAGCAGCTGGGGGAGGGGTCACGAGCAGTACTTC

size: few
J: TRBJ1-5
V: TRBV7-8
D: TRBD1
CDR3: CASSPGTGHSNQPQHF
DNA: TGTGCCAGCAGCCCAGGGACAGGACATAGCAATCAGCCCCAGCATTTT

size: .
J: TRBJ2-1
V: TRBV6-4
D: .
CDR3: CASSDPSLGRNEQFF
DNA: TGTGCCAGCAGTGACCCGAGTCTAGGCCGGAATGAGCAGTTCTTC

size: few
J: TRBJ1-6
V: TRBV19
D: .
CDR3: CATSSWAQNNSPLHF
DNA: TGTGCCACTTCCTCCTGGGCCCAGAATAATTCACCCCTCCACTTT

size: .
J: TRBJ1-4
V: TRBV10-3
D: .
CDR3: CAISPGSNEKLFF
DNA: TGTGCCATCAGCCCAGGGTCTAATGAAAAACTGTTTTTT

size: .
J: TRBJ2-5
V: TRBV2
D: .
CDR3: CASSQMSGEWETQYF
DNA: TGTGCCAGCAGCCAAATGTCGGGGGAGTGGGAGACCCAGTACTTC

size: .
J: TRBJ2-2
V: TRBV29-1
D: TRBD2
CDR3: CSVGGGLAGSTGELFF
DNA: TGCAGCGTTGGAGGAGGGCTAGCGGGTTCCACCGGGGAGCTGTTTTTT

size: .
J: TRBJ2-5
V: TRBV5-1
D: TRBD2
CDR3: CASSLAGGSRDQYF
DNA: TGCGCCAGCAGCTTGGCCGGGGGGTCGCGTGACCAGTACTTC